The subject of this entry is one T cell receptor (beta chain). Trimming removed 4 bases from V and 2 bases from J, with 4 bases in between. Germline CDR1 and CDR2: SGHDT and YYEEEE. The CDR3 has 11 amino acids. This entry is derived from a study of CD8+ T cells in alopecia areata. cDNA reverse transcribed from extracted RNA served as the sequencing template. TCRdb's table, derived via immunoSEQ multiplex PCR, lists solely in-frame clones and lacks some. This table has roughly 230,000 clones, around two fifths appearing once. Treatment specified: oral pan-JAK inhibitor, 5-10 mg twice daily. V is TRBV5-6 and J is TRBJ2-7; D uncertain. This clonotype was sampled from a human donor with alopecia areata. Specimen: CD4+ T cells sorted from blood, collected at roughly week 38, from a patient treated with tofacitinib. The CDR3 is CASSGAYEQYF. The CDR3, as DNA: TGTGCCAGCAGCGGGGCCTACGAGCAGTACTTC.